Following are 14 T cell receptor beta chains from one sample sequenced in a study of Graves' ophthalmopathy and Graves' hyperthyroidism. Amplified TCR beta CDR3 regions were obtained using RNA transcripts as template. In the first round, RT-PCR was carried out with HTBI primers, and a multiplex PCR formed the second round. TCRdb re-called the multiplex PCR reads through MiXCR, storing one row per CDR3 protein. The sample records around 22,000 distinct CDR3 sequences, about 50% being singletons. Material: peripheral blood. The receptor source for this set is an adult woman with stable Graves' hyperthyroidism.

This clonotype was seen ten or more times. The chain carries TRBV4-2 and TRBJ1-2; no firm D call. V was pared by 0 bases and J by 4 bases, with 9 bases between. Germline values: CDR1 LGHNA, CDR2 YNFKEQ. This CDR3 region has 14 residues. CDR3 amino acids: CASSQDRGSYGYTF. The CDR3 bases are TGTGCCAGCAGCCAAGATCGGGGTAGCTATGGCTACACCTTC.

This clonotype was detected many times. Just one base apart from a much larger clone, this may be a read error. The J gene is TRBJ1-2, the V gene TRBV6-5, with D maybe TRBD1 (5 bases). This CDR3 comprises 13 residues. CDR1 MNHEY and CDR2 SVGAGI come from the germline V gene. Trimming stripped 3 bases from V and 8 bases from J, with 13 bases between. The CDR3 protein is CASSYSGKKGYTF. DNA for the CDR3: TGTGCCAGCAGTTATTCAGGGAAGAAGGGCTACACCTTC.

The chain joins TRBV20-1 to TRBJ2-7; TRBD2 agrees at 9 bases. CDR1 is DFQATT and CDR2 is SNEGSKA in the germline V gene (reference sequence). The CDR3 totals 15 residues. Trimming at V came to 3 bases and at J to 2 bases, leaving 8 bases not matched to a gene. In DNA, the CDR3 is TGCAGTGCTAGCGGAGGCGGGAGGGGTACCTACGAGCAGTACTTC. Its translation is CSASGGGRGTYEQYF.

CDR3 bases: TGTGCCAGCAGGTTAGCGGGAGGGGTCTACGTCCTGACTTTC. Amino acid sequence: CASRLAGGVYVLTF. The rearrangement links TRBV6-1 to TRBJ2-6, with TRBD2 matching 11 bases. The J segment lost 11 bases and the V segment lost 6 bases, leaving 6 bases of the junction unmatched. The CDR3 has 14 amino acids. Germline V lookup: CDR1 MNHNS, CDR2 SASEGT.

This clonotype was detected once. The chain is built from TRBV20-1 and TRBJ2-7; 11 bases fit TRBD2. Germline V gene sequence: CDR1 DFQATT, CDR2 SNEGSKA (reference sequence). The CDR3 has 15 residues. After removal of 5 bases from V and 4 bases from J, the junction contained 10 bases not matched to a gene. CDR3 amino acids: CSARATSGKVYEQYF. In nucleotides, the CDR3 is TGCAGTGCTCGGGCGACTAGCGGGAAAGTATACGAGCAGTACTTC.

This clonotype was recorded once. J is TRBJ2-5 and V is TRBV14; TRBD1 might be the D (6 bases). Trimming removed 3 bases at V and 4 bases at J, with 15 bases between. The germline V gene has CDR1 SGHDN and CDR2 FVKESK. The length of the CDR3 is 15 residues. The CDR3 is CASSQEPGVGETQYF. CDR3 sequence (DNA): TGTGCCAGCAGCCAGGAACCAGGGGTTGGAGAGACCCAGTACTTC.

This clonotype appeared once. The CDR3 DNA reads TGTGCCAGCAGCCCCCGACTAGCGGAAGAGACCCAGTACTTC. Its protein is CASSPRLAEETQYF. This chain links TRBV9 with TRBJ2-5; 9 nucleotides agree with TRBD2. Trimming at V came to 4 bases and at J to 3 bases, leaving 4 bases not matched to a gene. Germline V gene data show CDR1 as SGDLS and CDR2 as YYNGEE. The CDR3 totals 14 residues.

Regarding this clonotype: This may be a read error, as it is one base from a much larger clone. The chain is built from TRBV30 and TRBJ2-1; TRBD1 aligns across 10 bases. CDR3 length: 14 residues. The germline V gene encodes CDR1 GTSNPN and CDR2 SVGIG (reference sequence). Trimming took 5 bases from V and 8 from J; bases not matched to a gene: 9. The CDR3 bases are TGTGCCTGGGGTCGGGGGACAGGGGTTGATGAGCAGTTCTTC. This codes for CAWGRGTGVDEQFF.

The V gene is TRBV2, the J gene TRBJ1-2; 7 bases match TRBD1. With V trimmed by 6 bases and J by 7 bases, 5 bases remained unmatched. The CDR3 has 12 amino acids. Germline V CDR1 and CDR2: SNHLY, FYNNEI. DNA for the CDR3: TGTGCCAGCAGCCCGACAGGGAGTGGCTACACCTTC. This gives the protein CASSPTGSGYTF.

The gene calls are TRBV2 and TRBJ1-2; no firm D call. Trimming took 1 base from V and 2 from J, leaving 11 bases between them. From germline, CDR1 is SNHLY and CDR2 FYNNEI. The CDR3 consists of 15 residues. The CDR3 loop is CASSEGRQPNYGYTF. CDR3 DNA sequence: TGTGCCAGCAGTGAAGGTAGGCAGCCGAACTATGGCTACACCTTC.

This clonotype was seen a handful of times. The chain is built from TRBV6-5 and TRBJ2-3; TRBD1 aligns across 8 bases. CDR3 size: 14 residues. V lost 6 bases to trimming and J lost 11 bases; unmatched junction nucleotides: 13. Germline CDR1 MNHEY, CDR2 SVGAGI. The DNA of the CDR3 is TGTGCCAGCAGACCGGGACAGGACTACAATGAGCAGTATTTT. Encoded protein: CASRPGQDYNEQYF.

Within the sample, this clonotype is medium-sized. The chain uses TRBV2 and TRBJ2-7; 7 positions agree with TRBD2. J lost 0 bases, V lost 3 bases, and 5 bases had no gene match. CDR3 length equals 15 residues. Germline loops: CDR1 SNHLY, CDR2 FYNNEI. The CDR3 bases are TGTGCCAGCAGTGAGGGCGGGAGAGTCTCCTACGAGCAGTACTTC. It yields the protein CASSEGGRVSYEQYF.

This clonotype was recorded at least ten times. The chain recombines TRBV6-5 with TRBJ1-3; D unclear. The germline gives CDR1 MNHEY, CDR2 SVGAGI. The V end lost 2 bases, the J end lost 4 bases, and 15 bases lay between the germline ends. The CDR3 contains 16 residues. CDR3 coding DNA: TGTGCCAGCAGTTACCCGGGAGGAATTGGCGGAAACACCATATATTTT. Protein: CASSYPGGIGGNTIYF.

Only one count was recorded for this clonotype. The chain carries TRBV5-6 and TRBJ1-5, with no clear D. Germline CDR1 and CDR2: SGHDT and YYEEEE. V gave up 3 bases and J gave up 11 bases, with 12 bases separating them. This CDR3 is built from 12 residues. CDR3 nucleotide sequence: TGTGCCAGCAGCTGGGGAGGGAGGGCCCAGCATTTT. This codes for CASSWGGRAQHF.